Shown below are 11 T cell receptor beta chains from a single sample sequenced in a study of molecular identifiers for immune sequencing clone quantification. TCRdb processed the PCR reads anew with MiXCR; each CDR3 protein has one entry. Of 460,000 or so distinct CDR3 sequences detected, around 23% appear once; the ten largest clones hold roughly 0.77%. The sequencing input was naive CD8+ T cells from blood, with Jurkat cell RNA spiked in. Stated subset: FACS-sorted CD8+CD4-CCR7+CD45RA+ naive T cells. These receptors were obtained from a human donor in good health. Some libraries in this study had Jurkat cell RNA spiked in.

A few counts support this clonotype. The V gene is TRBV2, the J gene TRBJ1-5; D gene ambiguous. V was trimmed by 5 bases and J by 7 bases, leaving 15 bases between them. The CDR3 totals 14 residues. Looked up from germline, CDR1 is SNHLY and CDR2 is FYNNEI. CDR3: CASSYNTVGQPQHF. The CDR3 nucleotides read TGTGCCAGCAGTTACAACACTGTGGGGCAGCCCCAGCATTTT.

A remark on this clonotype: A read error may produce the germline difference seen at one junction end. J is TRBJ2-1 and V is TRBV4-3; the D gene is possibly TRBD1 (6 bases). CDR1 and CDR2 (germline): LGHNA, YSLEER. The CDR3 is 12 residues long. The CDR3 loop reads CASSDGAGERFF. CDR3 coding DNA: TGCGCCAGCAGTGATGGGGCAGGGGAGCGGTTCTTC.

This clonotype was recorded at least ten times. The chain uses TRBV20-1 and TRBJ1-1; tentative D call: TRBD1 (5 bases). Germline lookup yields CDR1 DFQATT and CDR2 SNEGSKA (reference sequence). The V end lost 3 bases, the J end lost 5 bases, and 10 bases lay between the germline ends. This CDR3 contains 12 residues. As DNA, the CDR3 is TGCAGTGCTAGTTCAGGGTCGACTGAAGCTTTCTTT. Its protein product is CSASSGSTEAFF.

For this clonotype: Compared with germline, one end of the junction differs, possibly owing to a read error. DNA of the CDR3: TGTGCCAGCAGCCCCCCTCGGGGAGCCATTGCAACTAATGAAAGACTGTTTTTT. This codes for CASSPPRGAIATNERLFF. V is TRBV7-9 and J is TRBJ1-4; D is ambiguous. Germline V lookup: CDR1 SEHNR, CDR2 FQNEAQ (reference sequence). The CDR3 is 18 residues long.

The table lists this clonotype with many counts. V and J are TRBV9 and TRBJ2-3; weak D call: TRBD1 (5 bases). CDR3 length: 15 amino acids. V lost 0 bases to trimming and J lost 0 bases, with 8 bases between them. Germline loops: CDR1 SGDLS, CDR2 YYNGEE. For the CDR3, the DNA is TGTGCCAGCAGCGTAGCAGGGTTCAGCACAGATACGCAGTATTTT. As protein: CASSVAGFSTDTQYF.

This clonotype was picked up many times. The J gene is TRBJ2-5, the V gene TRBV7-6; D is undetermined. V gave up 5 bases and J gave up 9 bases, with 22 bases separating them. This CDR3 region has 15 residues. Germline loops: CDR1 SGHVS, CDR2 FNYEAQ. The CDR3 sequence is CASSNPVGVSFAQYF. The CDR3 DNA follows: TGTGCCAGCAGCAACCCAGTTGGGGTTAGTTTCGCCCAGTACTTC.

This clonotype has only a few counts. The chain uses TRBV29-1 and TRBJ2-1; D gene uncertain. The germline V gene encodes CDR1 SQVTM and CDR2 ANQGSEA. CDR3 length: 16 amino acids. Trimming left V 6 bases short and J 7 bases short, with 25 bases between. The DNA of the CDR3 is TGCAGCGTCCGCGGAAATGAACTCCGAGTCTGGAATGAGCAGTTCTTC. Amino acids: CSVRGNELRVWNEQFF.

The table lists this clonotype with a few counts. The rearrangement uses TRBV7-9 and TRBJ1-1; possibly TRBD1 for D (6 bases). The CDR3 has 16 residues. The V and J ends lost 5 bases and 4 bases respectively, with 20 bases between them. Looked up from germline, CDR1 is SEHNR and CDR2 is FQNEAQ (reference sequence). As DNA, the CDR3 is TGTGCCAGCAGCAAAAGACAGGATGGACTGAGCACTGAAGCTTTCTTT. Its protein is CASSKRQDGLSTEAFF.

With respect to this clonotype: At one end, the junction sequence differs from germline, possibly due to a read error. The rearrangement links TRBV5-1 to TRBJ2-1, with D uncertain. The germline V gene encodes CDR1 SGHRS and CDR2 YFSETQ. This CDR3 has 17 residues. As DNA, the CDR3 is TGCGCCAGCAGGCTTGGTCCCTTAGCAGAGCTCTACAGTGAGCAGTTCTTC. The encoded protein is CASRLGPLAELYSEQFF.

The chain links TRBV5-1 to TRBJ2-2; 10 bases match TRBD2. Unmatched junction bases numbered 10, after V lost 4 bases and J lost 4 bases. This CDR3 is built from 17 residues. Germline V lookup: CDR1 SGHRS, CDR2 YFSETQ. CDR3 sequence (DNA): TGCGCCAGCAGCCTCTACGGACTAGCGGAGATCACCGGGGAGCTGTTTTTT. The encoded protein is CASSLYGLAEITGELFF.

About this clonotype: A much larger clonotype is one base distant, so this may be a read error. V is TRBV12-3 or TRBV12-4 and J is TRBJ1-5; TRBD1 agrees at 8 bases. This CDR3 has 14 amino acids. Trimming removed 3 bases from V and 6 bases from J; junction bases left unmatched: 4. CDR3 sequence: CASSLQGAPQPQHF. The CDR3 coding sequence is TGTGCCAGCAGTTTGCAGGGGGCCCCTCAGCCCCAGCATTTT.